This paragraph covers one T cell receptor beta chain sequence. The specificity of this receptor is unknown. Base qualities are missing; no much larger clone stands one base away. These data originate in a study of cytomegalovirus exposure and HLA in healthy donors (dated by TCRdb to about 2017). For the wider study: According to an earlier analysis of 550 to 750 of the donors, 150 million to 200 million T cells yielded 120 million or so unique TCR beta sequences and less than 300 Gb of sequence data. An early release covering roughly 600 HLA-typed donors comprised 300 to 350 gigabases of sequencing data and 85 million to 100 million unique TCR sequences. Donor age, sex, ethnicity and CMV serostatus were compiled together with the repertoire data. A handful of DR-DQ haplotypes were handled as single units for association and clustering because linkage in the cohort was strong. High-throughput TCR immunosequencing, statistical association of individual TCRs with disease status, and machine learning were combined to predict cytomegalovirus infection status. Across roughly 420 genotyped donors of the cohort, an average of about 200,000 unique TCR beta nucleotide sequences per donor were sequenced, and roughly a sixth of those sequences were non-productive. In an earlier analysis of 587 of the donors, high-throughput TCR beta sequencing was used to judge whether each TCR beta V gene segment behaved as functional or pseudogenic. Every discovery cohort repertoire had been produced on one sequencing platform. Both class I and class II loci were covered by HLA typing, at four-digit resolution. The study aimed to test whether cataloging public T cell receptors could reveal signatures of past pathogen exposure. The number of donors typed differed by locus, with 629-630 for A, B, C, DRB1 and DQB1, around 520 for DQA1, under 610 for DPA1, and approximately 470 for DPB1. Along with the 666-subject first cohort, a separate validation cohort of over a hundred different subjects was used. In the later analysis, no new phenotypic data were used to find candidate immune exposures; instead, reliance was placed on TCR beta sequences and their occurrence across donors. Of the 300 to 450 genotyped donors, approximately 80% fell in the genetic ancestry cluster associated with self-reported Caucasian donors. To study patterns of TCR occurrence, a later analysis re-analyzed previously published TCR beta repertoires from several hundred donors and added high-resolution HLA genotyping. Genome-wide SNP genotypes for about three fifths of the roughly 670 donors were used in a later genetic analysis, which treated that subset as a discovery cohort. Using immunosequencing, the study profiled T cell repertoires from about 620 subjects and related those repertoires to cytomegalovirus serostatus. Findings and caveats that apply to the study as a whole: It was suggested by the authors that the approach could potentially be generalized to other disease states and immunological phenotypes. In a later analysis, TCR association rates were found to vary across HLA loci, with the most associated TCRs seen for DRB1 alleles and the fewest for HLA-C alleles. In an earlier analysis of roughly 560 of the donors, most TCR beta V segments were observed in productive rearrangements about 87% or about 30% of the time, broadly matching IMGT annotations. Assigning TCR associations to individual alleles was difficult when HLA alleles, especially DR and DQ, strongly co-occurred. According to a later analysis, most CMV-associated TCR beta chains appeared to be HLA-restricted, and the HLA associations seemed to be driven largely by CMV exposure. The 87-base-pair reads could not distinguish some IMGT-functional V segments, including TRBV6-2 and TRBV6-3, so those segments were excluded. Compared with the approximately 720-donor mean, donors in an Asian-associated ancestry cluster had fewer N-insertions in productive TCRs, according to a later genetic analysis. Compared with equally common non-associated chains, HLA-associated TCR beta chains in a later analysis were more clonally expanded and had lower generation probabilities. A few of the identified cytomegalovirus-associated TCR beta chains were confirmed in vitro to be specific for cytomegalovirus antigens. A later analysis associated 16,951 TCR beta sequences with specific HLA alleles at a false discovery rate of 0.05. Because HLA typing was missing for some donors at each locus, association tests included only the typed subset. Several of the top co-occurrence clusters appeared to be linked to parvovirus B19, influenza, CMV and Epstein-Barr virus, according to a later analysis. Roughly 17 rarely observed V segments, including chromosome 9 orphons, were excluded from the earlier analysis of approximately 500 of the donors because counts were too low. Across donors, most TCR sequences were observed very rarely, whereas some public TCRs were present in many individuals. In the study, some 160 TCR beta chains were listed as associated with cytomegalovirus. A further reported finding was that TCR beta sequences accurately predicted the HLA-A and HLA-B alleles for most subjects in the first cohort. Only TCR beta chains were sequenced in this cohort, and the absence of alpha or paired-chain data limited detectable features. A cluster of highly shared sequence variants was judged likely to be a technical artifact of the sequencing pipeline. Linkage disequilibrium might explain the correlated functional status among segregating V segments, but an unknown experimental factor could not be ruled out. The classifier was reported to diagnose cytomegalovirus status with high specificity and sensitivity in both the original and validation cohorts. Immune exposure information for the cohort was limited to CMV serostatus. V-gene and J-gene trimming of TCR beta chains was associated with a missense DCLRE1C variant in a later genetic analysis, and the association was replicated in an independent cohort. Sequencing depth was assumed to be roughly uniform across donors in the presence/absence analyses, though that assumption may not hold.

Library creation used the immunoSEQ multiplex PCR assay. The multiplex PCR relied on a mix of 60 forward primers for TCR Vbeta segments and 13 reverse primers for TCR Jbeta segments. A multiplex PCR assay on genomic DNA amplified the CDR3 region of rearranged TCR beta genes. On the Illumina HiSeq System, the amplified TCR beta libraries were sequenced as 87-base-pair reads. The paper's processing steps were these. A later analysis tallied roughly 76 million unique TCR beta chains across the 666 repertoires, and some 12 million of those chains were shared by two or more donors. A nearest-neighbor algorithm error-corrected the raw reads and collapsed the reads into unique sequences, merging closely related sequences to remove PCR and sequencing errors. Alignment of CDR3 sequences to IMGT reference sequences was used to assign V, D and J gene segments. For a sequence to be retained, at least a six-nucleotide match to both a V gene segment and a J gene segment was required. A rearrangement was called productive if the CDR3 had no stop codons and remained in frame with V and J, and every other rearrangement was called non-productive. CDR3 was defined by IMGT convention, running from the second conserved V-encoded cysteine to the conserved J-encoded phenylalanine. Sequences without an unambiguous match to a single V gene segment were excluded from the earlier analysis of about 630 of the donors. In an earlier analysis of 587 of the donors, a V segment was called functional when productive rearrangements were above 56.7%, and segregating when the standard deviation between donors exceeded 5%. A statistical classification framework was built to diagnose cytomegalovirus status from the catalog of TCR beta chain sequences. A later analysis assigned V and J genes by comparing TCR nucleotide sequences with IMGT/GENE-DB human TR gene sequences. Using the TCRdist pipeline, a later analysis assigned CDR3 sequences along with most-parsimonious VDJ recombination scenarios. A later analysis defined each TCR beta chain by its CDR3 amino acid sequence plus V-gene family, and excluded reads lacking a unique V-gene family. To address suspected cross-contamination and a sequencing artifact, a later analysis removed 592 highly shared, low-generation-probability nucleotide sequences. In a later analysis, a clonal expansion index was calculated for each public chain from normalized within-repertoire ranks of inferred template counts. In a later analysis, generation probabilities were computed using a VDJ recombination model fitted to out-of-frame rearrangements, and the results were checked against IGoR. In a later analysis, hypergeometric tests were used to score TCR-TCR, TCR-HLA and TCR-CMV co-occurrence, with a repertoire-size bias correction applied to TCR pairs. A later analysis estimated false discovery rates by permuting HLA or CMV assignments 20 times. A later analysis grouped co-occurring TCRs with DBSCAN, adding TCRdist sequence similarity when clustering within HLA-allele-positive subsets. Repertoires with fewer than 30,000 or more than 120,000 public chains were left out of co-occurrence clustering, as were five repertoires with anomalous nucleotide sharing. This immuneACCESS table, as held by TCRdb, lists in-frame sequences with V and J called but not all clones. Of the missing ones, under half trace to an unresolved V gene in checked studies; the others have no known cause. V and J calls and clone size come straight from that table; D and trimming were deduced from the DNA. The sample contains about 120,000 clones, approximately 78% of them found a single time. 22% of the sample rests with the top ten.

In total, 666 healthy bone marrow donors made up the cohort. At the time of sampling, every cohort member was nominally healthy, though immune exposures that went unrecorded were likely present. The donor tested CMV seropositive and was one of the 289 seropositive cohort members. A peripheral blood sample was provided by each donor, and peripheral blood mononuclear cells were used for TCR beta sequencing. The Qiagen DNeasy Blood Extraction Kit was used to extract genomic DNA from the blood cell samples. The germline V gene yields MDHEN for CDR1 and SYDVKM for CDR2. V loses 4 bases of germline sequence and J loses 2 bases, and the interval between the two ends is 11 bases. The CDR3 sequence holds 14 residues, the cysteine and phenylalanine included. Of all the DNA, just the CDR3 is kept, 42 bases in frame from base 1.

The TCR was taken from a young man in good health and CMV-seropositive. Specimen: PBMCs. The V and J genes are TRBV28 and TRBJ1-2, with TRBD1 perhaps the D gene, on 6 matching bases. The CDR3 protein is CASSSQGRNYGYTF. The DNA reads TGTGCCAGCAGTTCACAGGGACGCAACTATGGCTACACCTTC.